One and the same sample provided the 30 T cell receptor beta chains below, sequenced in a study of blood T cell repertoires in COVID-19. Produced via immunoSEQ multiplex PCR; TCRdb's table is partial and in-frame only. Found here are about 69,000 clones, around 87% of them singletons; the top ten hold 15% to 20%. The sequencing sample was made of peripheral blood. These receptors were obtained from a man between 35 and 55 years old with COVID-19, enrolled during active disease.

The chain is built from TRBV14 and TRBJ1-4; perhaps TRBD1 as D (5 bases). Germline V gene data show CDR1 as SGHDN and CDR2 as FVKESK. V shed 4 bases and J shed 7 bases, with 16 bases lying between them. The CDR3 extends over 15 amino acids. The CDR3 sequence: CASSPQGWLSEKLFF. The CDR3 nucleotides read TGTGCCAGCAGCCCCCAGGGATGGCTAAGTGAAAAACTGTTTTTT. The full variable domain, in which reference TRBV14 and TRBJ1-4 provide the parts outside the CDR3, is EAGVTQFPSHSVIEKGQTVTLRCDPISGHDNLYWYRRVMGKEIKFLLHFVKESKQDESGMPNNRFLAERTGGTYSTLKVQPAELEDSGVYFCASSPQGWLSEKLFFGSGTQLSVL.

Here the CDR3 DNA reads TGTGCCAGCAGCGCTAACGGACAGGGTGGGCAGTACTTC. The encoded protein is CASSANGQGGQYF. The rearrangement joins TRBV9 to TRBJ2-7, with TRBD1 matching over 8 bases. From germline, CDR1 is SGDLS and CDR2 YYNGEE. The CDR3 loop spans 13 amino acids. The V segment lost 3 bases and the J segment 9 bases; nucleotides outside the gene matches: 8.

This clone appeared a few times. For the CDR3, the DNA is TGTGCCAGCAGTGACTTTTATTTCGGGTTAGGAAATCAGCCCCAGCATTTT. Its translation is CASSDFYFGLGNQPQHF. V is TRBV6-1 and J is TRBJ1-5, with unresolved D. The CDR3 extends over 17 amino acids. Germline values: CDR1 MNHNS, CDR2 SASEGT. V lost 3 bases and J lost 4, with 19 bases in between.

The rearrangement links TRBV5-5 to TRBJ1-1, with D possibly being TRBD1 (6 bases). The ends were cut back, 2 bases at V and 0 bases at J, with 14 bases in the middle. Germline V gene lookup returns CDR1 SGHKS and CDR2 YYEKEE (reference sequence). The CDR3 totals 16 residues. Here the CDR3 DNA reads TGTGCCAGCAGCTTAAATCGACAGGCGATGAACACTGAAGCTTTCTTT. Translation: CASSLNRQAMNTEAFF.

The gene calls are TRBV5-1 and TRBJ1-4; 9 bases agree with TRBD1. CDR3 length: 14 residues. Germline lookup yields CDR1 SGHRS and CDR2 YFSETQ. V shed 3 bases and J 8 bases; nucleotides not matched to a gene: 5. The CDR3 bases are TGCGCCAGCAGCTCGACAGGGGGGAGGGAAAAACTGTTTTTT. The encoded protein is CASSSTGGREKLFF.

The gene calls are TRBV30 and TRBJ1-2, with D maybe TRBD1 (6 bases). V gave up 0 bases and J gave up 4 bases, with 12 bases separating them. Germline V CDR1 and CDR2: GTSNPN, SVGIG (reference sequence). The CDR3 runs to 14 residues. CDR3 sequence (DNA): TGTGCCTGGAGTGTACTAGGGGGAATCTATGGCTACACCTTC. Amino acids: CAWSVLGGIYGYTF.

This chain joins TRBV12-3 or TRBV12-4 and TRBJ1-5; D is possibly TRBD1 (5 bases). V lost 3 bases and J lost 11, with 14 bases in between. The CDR3 runs to 13 residues. In DNA, the CDR3 is TGTGCCAGCAGTTTTGGGCACCCGGGGGCCCAGCATTTT. It is translated as CASSFGHPGAQHF.

The genes are TRBV5-1 and TRBJ1-4; D is unresolved. The germline V gene encodes CDR1 SGHRS and CDR2 YFSETQ. V was shortened by 1 base and J by 5 bases, with 6 bases between the two germline ends. This CDR3 region has 13 residues. CDR3 coding DNA: TGCGCCAGCAGCTTGACGGGAAATGAAAAACTGTTTTTT. Its protein is CASSLTGNEKLFF.

There are a few counts of this clone. The genes are TRBV7-2 and TRBJ2-1; 9 positions match TRBD2. V was clipped by 5 bases and J by 8 bases; unmatched bases: 13. Germline V gene lookup returns CDR1 SGHTA and CDR2 FQGNSA. The CDR3 length is 16 residues. The CDR3 loop is CASSPRGSGGLDEQFF. The DNA for the CDR3 is TGTGCCAGCAGCCCGCGCGGGAGCGGGGGGCTCGATGAGCAGTTCTTC.

The V call is TRBV6-6, the J call TRBJ1-6; unclear D gene. Deletions cut 4 bases from V and 4 bases from J, with 8 bases between. Per germline, CDR1 MNHNY and CDR2 SVGAGI (reference sequence). This CDR3 has 14 residues. The CDR3 DNA follows: TGTGCCAGCAGTTTCGAGGGTTATAATTCACCCCTCCACTTT. Its translation: CASSFEGYNSPLHF.

V and J are TRBV6-6 and TRBJ1-2, with D tentatively TRBD1 (5 bases). Germline V gene data show CDR1 as MNHNY and CDR2 as SVGAGI (reference sequence). The CDR3 extends over 12 amino acids. The germline V and J ends were trimmed by 6 bases and 3 bases, with 8 bases remaining between them. In DNA, the CDR3 is TGTGCCAGCAGACTGACAGACTATGGCTACACCTTC. Translation: CASRLTDYGYTF.

The chain uses TRBV2 and TRBJ2-1; D is perhaps TRBD2 (6 bases). V lost 5 bases and J lost 8, with 13 bases in between. CDR1 and CDR2 (germline): SNHLY, FYNNEI. This CDR3 spans 13 amino acids. CDR3: CASSRDFDHEQFF. CDR3 in DNA: TGTGCCAGCAGTAGGGACTTTGACCATGAGCAGTTCTTC.

V and J are TRBV28 and TRBJ1-2, with D unclear. Germline loops: CDR1 MDHEN, CDR2 SYDVKM. The V gene lost 4 bases and the J gene lost 2 bases, with 11 bases spanning the gap. CDR3 length: 14 residues. CDR3 loop: CASSSPTSNYGYTF. Here the CDR3 DNA reads TGTGCCAGCAGTTCCCCAACATCGAACTATGGCTACACCTTC.

The J gene is TRBJ2-2, the V gene TRBV10-3, with D perhaps TRBD2 (7 bases). V was clipped by 11 bases and J by 0 bases, with 16 bases between them. The CDR3 spans 15 residues. From germline, CDR1 is ENHRY and CDR2 SYGVKD. The DNA for the CDR3 is TGTGCCCTGAGGGAGGGGGGGACGAACACCGGGGAGCTGTTTTTT. The encoded protein is CALREGGTNTGELFF.

The chain joins TRBV2 to TRBJ2-1; D unclear. CDR1 and CDR2 (germline): SNHLY, FYNNEI. V lost 4 bases to trimming and J lost 4 bases, with 2 bases between them. The CDR3 is 11 amino acids. CDR3 amino acids: CASSAYNEQFF. The CDR3 DNA sequence: TGTGCCAGCAGTGCGTACAATGAGCAGTTCTTC.

This rearrangement joins TRBV7-9 to TRBJ1-2; D possibly corresponds to TRBD1 (6 bases). The germline V gene has CDR1 SEHNR and CDR2 FQNEAQ (reference sequence). There are 14 residues in the CDR3. Deletions cut 6 bases from V and 2 bases from J, with 13 bases between. The CDR3 protein is CASSFGQRNYGYTF. The CDR3 nucleotides read TGTGCCAGCAGTTTTGGACAGAGAAACTATGGCTACACCTTC.

V gene TRBV15 combines with J gene TRBJ2-5; D call uncertain. The germline CDR1 and CDR2 sequences are LNHNV and YYDKDF (reference sequence). V lost 5 bases and J lost 2, with 15 bases in between. The CDR3 extends over 15 amino acids. CDR3 nucleotide sequence: TGTGCCACCAGCGTCGCACGGCAGGTACAAGAGACCCAGTACTTC. Its translation: CATSVARQVQETQYF.

This clone appeared a single time. The V and J genes are TRBV7-9 and TRBJ1-2; 11 bases are shared with TRBD1. The V gene's germline CDR1 is SEHNR and CDR2 FQNEAQ (reference sequence). The CDR3 length is 16 residues. V lost 5 bases to trimming and J lost 8 bases; unmatched junction nucleotides: 13. The CDR3 DNA sequence: TGTGCCAGCAGCACGCCGGGACAGGGGGTGGTAGAAGGCTACACCTTC. Translating gives CASSTPGQGVVEGYTF.

This chain links TRBV7-6 with TRBJ1-4; TRBD1 agrees at 11 bases. J was trimmed by 5 bases and V by 5 bases; bases with no gene match: 4. The germline V gene has CDR1 SGHVS and CDR2 FNYEAQ. The CDR3 consists of 15 residues. The CDR3 coding sequence is TGTGCCAGCAGCCGGGGACAGGGGGGGAATGAAAAACTGTTTTTT. It encodes CASSRGQGGNEKLFF.

The CDR3 DNA follows: TGTGCCACCAGCAGAGATAGGGGCCCAGATACGCAGTATTTT. Translation: CATSRDRGPDTQYF. The V and J genes are TRBV15 and TRBJ2-3; D perhaps matches TRBD1 (5 bases). The CDR3 has 14 residues. CDR1 LNHNV and CDR2 YYDKDF come from the germline V gene (reference sequence). Trimming left V 0 bases short and J 4 bases short, with 8 bases between. Full variable domain (missing parts from reference TRBV15 and TRBJ2-3): DAMVIQNPRYQVTQFGKPVTLSCSQTLNHNVMYWYQQKSSQAPKLLFHYYDKDFNNEADTPDNFQSRRPNTSFCFLDIRSPGLGDTAMYLCATSRDRGPDTQYFGPGTRLTVL.

This clone was picked up a small number of times. The chain carries TRBV30 and TRBJ1-5; D may be TRBD1 (6 bases). The CDR3 extends over 13 amino acids. V was clipped by 7 bases and J by 3 bases, with 13 bases between them. Germline CDR1 is GTSNPN and CDR2 is SVGIG (reference sequence). This CDR3 is CASSGQNNQPQHF. The CDR3 region has the DNA TGTGCCTCATCCGGACAGAACAATCAGCCCCAGCATTTT.

This clone showed up just a few times. The chain is built from TRBV7-9 and TRBJ1-2; maybe TRBD1 (5 bases). The CDR3 is made up of 12 amino acids. V lost 5 bases to trimming and J lost 8 bases, with 12 bases between them. Germline loops: CDR1 SEHNR, CDR2 FQNEAQ (reference sequence). Here the CDR3 reads CASSLETEGYTF. Here the CDR3 DNA reads TGTGCCAGCAGCCTGGAGACAGAAGGCTACACCTTC.

V is TRBV28 and J is TRBJ1-2; 9 bases map to TRBD1. This CDR3 is 14 amino acids long. The germline CDR1 and CDR2 sequences are MDHEN and SYDVKM. V trimming: 6 bases; J trimming: 3 bases; junction bases outside the gene matches: 5. DNA for the CDR3: TGTGCCAGCAGGTCGACAGGGGGGGACTATGGCTACACCTTC. This sequence encodes CASRSTGGDYGYTF.

This chain links TRBV5-8 with TRBJ1-1; D ambiguous. Trimming took 0 bases from V and 5 from J, leaving 11 bases between them. Germline CDR1 and CDR2: SGHTS and YDEGEE. The CDR3 has 14 residues. As DNA, the CDR3 is TGTGCCAGCAGCTTGGGAGGAGGGTCTACTGAAGCTTTCTTT. This encodes CASSLGGGSTEAFF.

The chain links TRBV19 to TRBJ2-1, with 7 bases lining up with TRBD2. Germline CDR1 and CDR2: LNHDA and SQIVND (reference sequence). With V trimmed by 5 bases and J by 4 bases, 14 bases remained unmatched. This CDR3 has 17 amino acids. Here the CDR3 DNA reads TGTGCCAGTAGTCATAGCCCATTGAGCGGGGTTTACAATGAGCAGTTCTTC. Its protein product is CASSHSPLSGVYNEQFF. Based on the CDR3 plus reference TRBV19 and TRBJ2-1, the full variable domain is DGGITQSPKYLFRKEGQNVTLSCEQNLNHDAMYWYRQDPGQGLRLIYYSQIVNDFQKGDIAEGYSVSREKKESFPLTVTSAQKNPTAFYLCASSHSPLSGVYNEQFFGPGTRLTVL.

The chain has TRBV30 and TRBJ1-1; D is perhaps TRBD1 (6 bases). The V gene's germline CDR1 is GTSNPN and CDR2 SVGIG (reference sequence). The CDR3 covers 13 residues. The ends were cut back, 0 bases at V and 3 bases at J, with 8 bases in the middle. The CDR3 DNA reads TGTGCCTGGAGTGTAGAGGGGGACACTGAAGCTTTCTTT. Translated, it gives CAWSVEGDTEAFF.

This chain connects TRBV30 to TRBJ1-5; the match to TRBD1 covers 10 bases. The CDR3 length is 15 residues. The V segment lost 1 base and the J segment 3 bases; nucleotides outside the gene matches: 3. Germline-derived CDR1 and CDR2 are GTSNPN and SVGIG (reference sequence). CDR3 loop: CAWSEGTGDNQPQHF. The CDR3 nucleotides read TGTGCCTGGAGTGAGGGGACAGGGGACAATCAGCCCCAGCATTTT. The full variable domain, completed using reference TRBV30 and TRBJ1-5, is SQTIHQWPATLVQPVGSPLSLECTVEGTSNPNLYWYRQAAGRGLQLLFYSVGIGQISSEVPQNLSASRPQDRQFILSSKKLLLSDSGFYLCAWSEGTGDNQPQHFGDGTRLSIL.

V gene TRBV12-3 or TRBV12-4 combines with J gene TRBJ1-1, with D maybe TRBD1 (6 bases). The length of the CDR3 is 13 residues. Between the trimmed V and J ends, which lost 6 bases and 1 base, there was a span of 9 bases. The CDR3 loop is CASSIQGNTEAFF. Written as DNA, the CDR3 is TGTGCCAGCAGCATACAGGGGAACACTGAAGCTTTCTTT.

The J gene is TRBJ2-7, the V gene TRBV7-3; D may be TRBD2 (6 bases). CDR3 length: 17 residues. The V gene's germline CDR1 is SGHTA and CDR2 FQGTGA. Trimming took 3 bases from V and 0 from J, leaving 18 bases between them. The CDR3 protein is CASSFTPSGESSYEQYF. The DNA of the CDR3 is TGTGCCAGCAGCTTTACGCCTTCGGGGGAGAGCTCCTACGAGCAGTACTTC.

The rearrangement links TRBV4-1 to TRBJ1-5; D is ambiguous. Looked up from germline, CDR1 is MGHRA and CDR2 is YSYEKL. The CDR3 loop spans 13 amino acids. The V gene lost 4 bases and the J gene lost 9 bases, with 13 bases spanning the gap. DNA of the CDR3: TGCGCCAGCAGCCCCTTAGTTCCCCCGCCCCAGCATTTT. This gives the protein CASSPLVPPPQHF.